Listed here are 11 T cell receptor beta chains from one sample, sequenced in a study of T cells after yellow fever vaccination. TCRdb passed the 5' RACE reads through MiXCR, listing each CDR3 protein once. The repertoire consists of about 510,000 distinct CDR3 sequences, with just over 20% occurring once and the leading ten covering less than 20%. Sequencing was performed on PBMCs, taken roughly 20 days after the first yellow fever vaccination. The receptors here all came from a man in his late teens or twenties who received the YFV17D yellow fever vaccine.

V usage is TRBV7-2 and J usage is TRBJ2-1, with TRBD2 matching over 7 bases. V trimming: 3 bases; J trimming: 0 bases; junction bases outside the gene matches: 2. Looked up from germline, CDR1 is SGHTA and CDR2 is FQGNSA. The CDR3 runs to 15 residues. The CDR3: CASSFLAASYNEQFF. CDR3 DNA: TGTGCCAGCAGCTTCCTAGCGGCCTCCTACAATGAGCAGTTCTTC. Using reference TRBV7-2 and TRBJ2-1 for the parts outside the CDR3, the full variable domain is GAGVSQSPSNKVTEKGKDVELRCDPISGHTALYWYRQSLGQGLEFLIYFQGNSAPDKSGLPSDRFSAERTGGSVSTLTIQRTQQEDSAVYLCASSFLAASYNEQFFGPGTRLTVL.

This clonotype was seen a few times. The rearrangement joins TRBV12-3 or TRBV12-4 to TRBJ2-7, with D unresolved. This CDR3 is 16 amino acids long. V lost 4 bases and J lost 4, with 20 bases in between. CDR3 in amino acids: CASSSASHGGQYEQYF. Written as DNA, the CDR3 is TGTGCCAGCAGTTCGGCCAGCCACGGCGGCCAATACGAGCAGTACTTC.

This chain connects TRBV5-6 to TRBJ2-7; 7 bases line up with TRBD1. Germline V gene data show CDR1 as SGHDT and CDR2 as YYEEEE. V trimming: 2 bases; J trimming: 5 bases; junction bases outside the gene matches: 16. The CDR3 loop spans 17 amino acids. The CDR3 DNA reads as TGTGCCAGCAGCTTTCCACAGGGGATCCCCCTGAAAGACGAGCAGTACTTC. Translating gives CASSFPQGIPLKDEQYF.

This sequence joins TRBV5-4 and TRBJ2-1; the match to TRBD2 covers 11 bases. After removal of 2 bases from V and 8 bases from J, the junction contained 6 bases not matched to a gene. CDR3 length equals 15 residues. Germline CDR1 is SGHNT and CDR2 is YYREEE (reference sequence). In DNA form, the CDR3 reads TGTGCCAGCAGCTTTAGCGGGGGGGCCATGGATGAGCAGTTCTTC. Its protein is CASSFSGGAMDEQFF.

The CDR3: CASSFSRVLNEQYF. CDR3 sequence (DNA): TGTGCCAGCAGTTTCTCGAGGGTGCTAAACGAGCAGTACTTC. V usage is TRBV28 and J usage is TRBJ2-7; perhaps TRBD2 as D (5 bases). V was shortened by 3 bases and J by 5 bases, with 14 bases between the two germline ends. The CDR3 covers 14 residues. Germline V gene lookup returns CDR1 MDHEN and CDR2 SYDVKM.

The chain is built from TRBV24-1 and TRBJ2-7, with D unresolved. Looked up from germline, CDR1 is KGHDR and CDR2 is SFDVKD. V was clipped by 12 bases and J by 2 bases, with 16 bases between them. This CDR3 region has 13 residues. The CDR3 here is CAPAKEQAYEQYF. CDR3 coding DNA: TGTGCCCCCGCGAAGGAGCAGGCCTACGAGCAGTACTTC.

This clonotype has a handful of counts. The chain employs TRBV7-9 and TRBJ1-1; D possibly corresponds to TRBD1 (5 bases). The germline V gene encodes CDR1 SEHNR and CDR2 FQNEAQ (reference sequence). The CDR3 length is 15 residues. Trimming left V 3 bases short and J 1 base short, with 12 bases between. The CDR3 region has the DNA TGTGCCAGCAGCTTCATTATACAGGAGAACACTGAAGCTTTCTTT. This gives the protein CASSFIIQENTEAFF.

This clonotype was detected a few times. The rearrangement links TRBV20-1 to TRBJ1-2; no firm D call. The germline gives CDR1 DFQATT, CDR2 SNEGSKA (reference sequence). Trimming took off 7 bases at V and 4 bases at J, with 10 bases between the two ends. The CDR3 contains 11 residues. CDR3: CSVRRVYGYTF. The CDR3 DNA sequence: TGCAGTGTCCGGCGGGTCTATGGCTACACCTTC.

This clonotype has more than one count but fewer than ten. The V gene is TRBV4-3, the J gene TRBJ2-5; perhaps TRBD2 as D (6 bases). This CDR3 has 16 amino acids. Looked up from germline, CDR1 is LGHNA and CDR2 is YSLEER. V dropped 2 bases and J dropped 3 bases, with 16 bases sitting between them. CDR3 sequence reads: CASSQNGGTVEETQYF. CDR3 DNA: TGCGCCAGCAGCCAAAATGGGGGGACTGTTGAAGAGACCCAGTACTTC.

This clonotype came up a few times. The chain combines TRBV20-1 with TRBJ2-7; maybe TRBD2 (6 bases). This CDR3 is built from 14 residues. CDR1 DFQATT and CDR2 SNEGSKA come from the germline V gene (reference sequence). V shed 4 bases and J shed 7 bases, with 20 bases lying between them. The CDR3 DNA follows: TGCAGTGCTACACGGGGAGGACCGGCCCTTGAGCAGTACTTC. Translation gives CSATRGGPALEQYF.

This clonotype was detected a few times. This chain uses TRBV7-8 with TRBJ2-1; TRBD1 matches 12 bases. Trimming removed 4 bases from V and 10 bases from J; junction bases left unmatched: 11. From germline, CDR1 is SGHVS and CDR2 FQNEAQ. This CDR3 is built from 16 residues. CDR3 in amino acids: CASSSRPGQGAREQFF. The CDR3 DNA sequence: TGTGCCAGCAGCTCTCGACCGGGACAGGGGGCGCGGGAGCAGTTCTTC.